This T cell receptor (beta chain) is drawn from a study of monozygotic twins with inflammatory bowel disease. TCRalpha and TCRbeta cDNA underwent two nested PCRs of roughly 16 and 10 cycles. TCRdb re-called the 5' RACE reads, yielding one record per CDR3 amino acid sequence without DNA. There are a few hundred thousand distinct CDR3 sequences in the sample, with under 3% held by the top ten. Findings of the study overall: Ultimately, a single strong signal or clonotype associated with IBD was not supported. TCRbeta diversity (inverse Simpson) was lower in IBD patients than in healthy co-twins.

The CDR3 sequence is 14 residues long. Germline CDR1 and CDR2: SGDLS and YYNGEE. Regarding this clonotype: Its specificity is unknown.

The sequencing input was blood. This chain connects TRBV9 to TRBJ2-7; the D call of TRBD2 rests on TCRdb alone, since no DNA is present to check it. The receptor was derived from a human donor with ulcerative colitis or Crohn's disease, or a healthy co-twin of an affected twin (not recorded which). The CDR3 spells CASSVKSAGGEQYF.